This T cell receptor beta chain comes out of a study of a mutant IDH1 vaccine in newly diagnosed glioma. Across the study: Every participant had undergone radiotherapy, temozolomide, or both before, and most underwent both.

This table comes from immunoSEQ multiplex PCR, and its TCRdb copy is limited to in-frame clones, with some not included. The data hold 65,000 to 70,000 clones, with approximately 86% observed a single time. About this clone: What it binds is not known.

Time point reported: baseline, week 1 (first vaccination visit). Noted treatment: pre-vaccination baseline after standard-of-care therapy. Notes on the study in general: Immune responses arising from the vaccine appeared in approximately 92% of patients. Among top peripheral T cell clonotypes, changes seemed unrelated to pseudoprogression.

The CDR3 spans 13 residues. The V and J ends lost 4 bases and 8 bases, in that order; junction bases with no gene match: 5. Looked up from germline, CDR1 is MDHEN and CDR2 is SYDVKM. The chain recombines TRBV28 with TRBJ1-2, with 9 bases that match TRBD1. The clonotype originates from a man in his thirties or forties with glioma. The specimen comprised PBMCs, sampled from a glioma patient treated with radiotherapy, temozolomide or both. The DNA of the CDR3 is TGTGCCAGCAGTTCCGGGACAGGGAAAGGCTACACCTTC. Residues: CASSSGTGKGYTF.